Listed below are T cell receptor beta chains from one sample, sequenced in a study of Graves' ophthalmopathy and Graves' hyperthyroidism. TCRdb recomputed calls from the multiplex PCR reads with MiXCR, one row per CDR3 protein. Found here are over 500,000 distinct CDR3 sequences, 22% of them singletons; the top ten hold roughly 7.4%. Sample: peripheral blood. The origin of the receptors is a woman aged 18-35 years with stable Graves' hyperthyroidism. Some clones in this sample may be carry-over from other donors' samples. Both conserved end residues are part of each CDR3. A D gene is named only where the DNA matches it firmly. Some rows mark clone size as missing; the rest say once, few, many or name a class of expanded clone.

D gene: .
clone size: many
J gene: TRBJ2-5
V gene: TRBV7-2
CDR3 DNA: TGTGCCAGCAGCTTACCGCCTTGGGAGACCCAGTACTTC
CDR3 protein: CASSLPPWETQYF

D gene: TRBD1
clone size: many
J gene: TRBJ1-5
V gene: TRBV24-1
CDR3 DNA: TGTGCCACCAGTGCCGGACAGGTTGGCGATCAGCCCCAGCATTTT
CDR3 protein: CATSAGQVGDQPQHF

D gene: TRBD1
clone size: few
J gene: TRBJ1-5
V gene: TRBV7-2
CDR3 DNA: TGTGCCAGCAGCCCTACAGGGGTTTTACAGCCCCAGCATTTT
CDR3 protein: CASSPTGVLQPQHF

D gene: TRBD2
clone size: once
J gene: TRBJ2-2
V gene: TRBV12-3/TRBV12-4
CDR3 DNA: TGTGCCAGCAGCCCCCTCCTAGCGGGGGAGACCGGGGAGCTGTTTTTT
CDR3 protein: CASSPLLAGETGELFF

D gene: .
clone size: many
J gene: TRBJ1-1
V gene: TRBV11-2
CDR3 DNA: TGTGCCAGCAGCTTAGGGGGCTGGATAGAGAACACTGAAGCTTTCTTT
CDR3 protein: CASSLGGWIENTEAFF

D gene: .
clone size: .
J gene: TRBJ2-7
V gene: TRBV25-1
CDR3 DNA: TGTGCCAGCAGTGGAAACGGGGCCACTAGGGAGCAGTACTTC
CDR3 protein: CASSGNGATREQYF

D gene: TRBD1
clone size: many
J gene: TRBJ2-5
V gene: TRBV6-1
CDR3 DNA: TGTGCCAGCAGTGATAGACAGGGGTTGTGGGAGACCCAGTACTTC
CDR3 protein: CASSDRQGLWETQYF

D gene: TRBD1
clone size: many
J gene: TRBJ1-2
V gene: TRBV19
CDR3 DNA: TGTGCCAGTAGTACAACCGGGACAGGGGGCGCAATAAGTTATGGCTACACCTTC
CDR3 protein: CASSTTGTGGAISYGYTF

D gene: .
clone size: few
J gene: TRBJ1-2
V gene: TRBV6-5
CDR3 DNA: TGTGCCAGCAGTTACTCCATAGGGGGCTATGGCTACACCTTC
CDR3 protein: CASSYSIGGYGYTF

D gene: .
clone size: many
J gene: TRBJ1-2
V gene: TRBV20-1
CDR3 DNA: TGCAGTGCTAGAGAGCGGGTGGCAGGAGCTAACTATGGCTACACCTTC
CDR3 protein: CSARERVAGANYGYTF

D gene: .
clone size: many
J gene: TRBJ1-1
V gene: TRBV5-1
CDR3 DNA: TGCGCCAGCAGCCCGGACGGCTTGTGGGACACTGAAGCTTTCTTT
CDR3 protein: CASSPDGLWDTEAFF

D gene: TRBD1
clone size: many
J gene: TRBJ1-2
V gene: TRBV27
CDR3 DNA: TGTGCCAGCAGGCGACAGGGGTTCCGTGGCTACACCTTC
CDR3 protein: CASRRQGFRGYTF

D gene: TRBD2
clone size: .
J gene: TRBJ2-5
V gene: TRBV3-1
CDR3 DNA: TGTGCCAGCAGCCAAGATCGGGGACTAGCGGGTCAAGAGACCCAGTACTTC
CDR3 protein: CASSQDRGLAGQETQYF

D gene: TRBD1
clone size: few
J gene: TRBJ1-2
V gene: TRBV5-1
CDR3 DNA: TGCGCCAGCAGCCTACTGACAGGGGGCAATGGCTACACCTTC
CDR3 protein: CASSLLTGGNGYTF

D gene: .
clone size: many
J gene: TRBJ2-7
V gene: TRBV7-6
CDR3 DNA: TGTGCCAGCAGCCCCACAGACAGGTCTAACGAGCAGTACTTC
CDR3 protein: CASSPTDRSNEQYF

D gene: .
clone size: .
J gene: TRBJ2-4
V gene: TRBV30
CDR3 DNA: TGTGCCTGGAGAGACGAGGGGAAAAGAACTCAGTACTTC
CDR3 protein: CAWRDEGKRTQYF

D gene: .
clone size: many
J gene: TRBJ1-3
V gene: TRBV13
CDR3 DNA: TGTGCCAGCAGCGACCGCCTACAGAGCTCTGGAAACACCATATATTTT
CDR3 protein: CASSDRLQSSGNTIYF

D gene: .
clone size: few
J gene: TRBJ1-2
V gene: TRBV20-1
CDR3 DNA: TGCAGTGCCATAGAGTTGCCGGGGGCGCGTCGGGGCTACACCTTC
CDR3 protein: CSAIELPGARRGYTF

D gene: .
clone size: many
J gene: TRBJ2-5
V gene: TRBV6-1
CDR3 DNA: TGTGCCAGCAGCAAAGGGGGGCGAAATGGGTACCAAGAGACCCAGTACTTC
CDR3 protein: CASSKGGRNGYQETQYF

D gene: .
clone size: many
J gene: TRBJ2-7
V gene: TRBV20-1
CDR3 DNA: TGCAGTGCCCGGAGTAGTTACGAGCAGTACTTC
CDR3 protein: CSARSSYEQYF

D gene: .
clone size: many
J gene: TRBJ2-7
V gene: TRBV4-1
CDR3 DNA: TGCGCCAGCAGCCAAGAGGGATACGGTGAGCAGTACTTC
CDR3 protein: CASSQEGYGEQYF

D gene: .
clone size: .
J gene: TRBJ1-1
V gene: TRBV15
CDR3 DNA: TGTGCCACCAGCAGAGATCTATACAGGGTGGGCACTGAAGCTTTCTTT
CDR3 protein: CATSRDLYRVGTEAFF

D gene: .
clone size: .
J gene: TRBJ2-5
V gene: TRBV6-1
CDR3 DNA: TGTGCCAGCCGTGGGGTGCCAGCTTTTGGAGGAGAGACCCAGTACTTC
CDR3 protein: CASRGVPAFGGETQYF

D gene: .
clone size: .
J gene: TRBJ2-7
V gene: TRBV5-1
CDR3 DNA: TGCGCCAGCAGCCCTGGGACGGCGGTTCGCTACGAGCAGTACTTC
CDR3 protein: CASSPGTAVRYEQYF

D gene: .
clone size: .
J gene: TRBJ1-1
V gene: TRBV6-5
CDR3 DNA: TGTGCCAGCAGTTACGAGCCGGAACGTGAAGCTTTCTTT
CDR3 protein: CASSYEPEREAFF

D gene: .
clone size: .
J gene: TRBJ2-7
V gene: TRBV28
CDR3 DNA: TGTGCCAGCAGGTATTCGGGACGACTCTACGAGCAGTACTTC
CDR3 protein: CASRYSGRLYEQYF

D gene: .
clone size: many
J gene: TRBJ2-5
V gene: TRBV20-1
CDR3 DNA: TGCAGTGCTTATGCTGGACACAGCTTGGAGACCCAGTACTTC
CDR3 protein: CSAYAGHSLETQYF

D gene: .
clone size: .
J gene: TRBJ2-7
V gene: TRBV27
CDR3 DNA: TGTGCCAGCAGTTTATCGGCAGGCTTGGGGTCCTACGAGCAGTACTTC
CDR3 protein: CASSLSAGLGSYEQYF

D gene: TRBD1
clone size: few
J gene: TRBJ1-2
V gene: TRBV18
CDR3 DNA: TGTGCCAGCTCACCCGCGGAGGGGGCGGTTGGCTACACCTTC
CDR3 protein: CASSPAEGAVGYTF